This T cell receptor beta chain derives from a study of T-cell reconstitution after alpha-beta-depleted transplantation in children. This clonotype has a count of ten or more. The antigen is undetermined. The CDR3 loop spans 17 amino acids. Unmatched junction bases numbered 10, after V lost 1 base and J lost 4 bases. Germline assignment: CDR1 KGHDR and CDR2 SFDVKD. Unique molecular identifiers were incorporated during preparation of the TCRbeta library. TCRdb ran MiXCR on the PCR reads and lists one entry per CDR3 protein. The profile shows about 70,000 distinct CDR3 sequences, 11% of them singletons. Study-wide findings and caveats: The origin of alpha-beta T cells about two months after transplant was reportedly several hundred expanded graft clones.

The chain combines TRBV24-1 with TRBJ2-5, with 8 bases that match TRBD2. The clonotype comes from a boy aged 5 to 17 with acute myeloid leukemia, due to receive a stem cell transplant. Material: PBMCs, obtained before TCRalphabeta/CD19-depleted stem cell transplant. The CDR3 region is CATSDLSPTGLVETQYF. The CDR3 DNA sequence: TGTGCCACCAGTGATTTATCCCCTACGGGACTAGTAGAGACCCAGTACTTC.